These 29 T cell receptor beta chains share one sample of origin, sequenced in a study of blood T cell repertoires in COVID-19. Clones were read by immunoSEQ multiplex PCR, and TCRdb kept only the in-frame ones, dropping some. This sample has over 75,000 clones, with approximately 90% found just once. The sample consisted of peripheral blood. These receptors were obtained from a human donor with active COVID-19. The donor label of this sample is uncertain.

J is TRBJ1-3 and V is TRBV18; no definite D call. In germline, CDR1 is KGHSH, CDR2 LQKENI. The CDR3 runs 15 residues. Trimming cost V 2 bases and J 0 bases, with 8 bases left between them. The CDR3 DNA reads TGTGCCAGCTCACCAATCGGGGACTCTGGAAACACCATATATTTT. It translates to CASSPIGDSGNTIYF.

This chain connects TRBV6-4 to TRBJ1-5, with 7 positions matching TRBD1. Trimming took 9 bases from V and 0 from J; bases not matched to a gene: 2. Germline V gives CDR1 MRHNA, CDR2 SNTAGT. This CDR3 region has 13 residues. CDR3 bases: TGTGCCAGGGGACAGTTTAGCAATCAGCCCCAGCATTTT. Translation: CARGQFSNQPQHF.

The chain employs TRBV7-3 and TRBJ2-5; 12 nucleotides line up with TRBD2. Trimming cost V 6 bases and J 5 bases; bases outside gene matches: 7. Germline loops: CDR1 SGHTA, CDR2 FQGTGA. The CDR3 is 15 amino acids. The CDR3 nucleotides read TGTGCCAGCAGTACAACGGGACTAGCGGGTGAGACCCAGTACTTC. This translates into CASSTTGLAGETQYF. The variable domain in full, completed from reference TRBV7-3 and TRBJ2-5, reads GAGVSQTPSNKVTEKGKYVELRCDPISGHTALYWYRQSLGQGPEFLIYFQGTGAADDSGLPNDRFFAVRPEGSVSTLKIQRTERGDSAVYLCASSTTGLAGETQYFGPGTRLLVL.

The V and J genes are TRBV7-3 and TRBJ2-5; 9 bases agree with TRBD2. After removal of 1 base from V and 5 bases from J, the junction contained 5 bases not matched to a gene. Germline V gene lookup returns CDR1 SGHTA and CDR2 FQGTGA. The CDR3 is made up of 15 amino acids. In DNA form, the CDR3 reads TGTGCCAGCAGCTTAAGCGGGGGGGCCGAGGAGACCCAGTACTTC. Residues: CASSLSGGAEETQYF.

This clone occurred once. The chain combines TRBV27 with TRBJ1-1; TRBD1 might be the D (5 bases). The germline V and J ends were trimmed by 7 bases and 4 bases, with 16 bases remaining between them. From germline, CDR1 is MNHEY and CDR2 SMNVEV (reference sequence). This CDR3 contains 14 residues. CDR3 DNA: TGTGCCAGCACCGCCTACAGTGGGGCCACTGAAGCTTTCTTT. Protein: CASTAYSGATEAFF.

The chain joins TRBV27 to TRBJ1-2; D ambiguous. The CDR3 extends over 13 amino acids. With 6 bases removed from V and 4 bases from J, the gap between germline ends came to 12 bases. Germline loops: CDR1 MNHEY, CDR2 SMNVEV (reference sequence). The CDR3 DNA reads as TGTGCCAGCAGCGCGGGATTCCTCTATGGCTACACCTTC. Amino acid sequence: CASSAGFLYGYTF.

The rearrangement uses TRBV7-3 and TRBJ2-1, with 9 nucleotides matching TRBD2. CDR3 length: 15 amino acids. Per germline, CDR1 SGHTA and CDR2 FQGTGA. Unmatched junction bases numbered 4, after V lost 2 bases and J lost 5 bases. The CDR3 is CASSLSAGGHNEQFF. CDR3 DNA sequence: TGTGCCAGCAGCTTATCAGCGGGGGGACACAATGAGCAGTTCTTC.

V is TRBV2 and J is TRBJ2-5; 13 positions match TRBD2. With 6 bases clipped from V and 1 base from J, the junction kept 8 bases outside the gene matches. The CDR3 is made up of 17 amino acids. Germline-derived CDR1 and CDR2 are SNHLY and FYNNEI. CDR3 in amino acids: CASRARRTSGSQETQYF. CDR3 in DNA: TGTGCCAGCAGAGCACGGCGGACTAGCGGGAGCCAAGAGACCCAGTACTTC. The whole variable domain, remainder taken from reference TRBV2 and TRBJ2-5, is EPEVTQTPSHQVTQMGQEVILRCVPISNHLYFYWYRQILGQKVEFLVSFYNNEISEKSEIFDDQFSVERPDGSNFTLKIRSTKLEDSAMYFCASRARRTSGSQETQYFGPGTRLLVL.

This rearrangement joins TRBV7-9 to TRBJ2-7; D is unresolved. The CDR3 runs to 14 residues. V was cut by 7 bases and J by 3 bases, with 16 bases left in between. CDR1 is SEHNR and CDR2 is FQNEAQ in the germline V gene (reference sequence). The CDR3 region has the DNA TGTGCCAGCACCGCCCCGAGTAAAGACTACGAGCAGTACTTC. The encoded protein is CASTAPSKDYEQYF. Full variable domain (missing parts from reference TRBV7-9 and TRBJ2-7): DTGVSQNPRHKITKRGQNVTFRCDPISEHNRLYWYRQTLGQGPEFLTYFQNEAQLEKSRLLSDRFSAERPKGSFSTLEIQRTEQGDSAMYLCASTAPSKDYEQYFGPGTRLTVT.

This clone was counted between two and nine times. The chain has TRBV4-1 and TRBJ1-6, with D unclear. The CDR3 contains 15 residues. Germline V lookup: CDR1 MGHRA, CDR2 YSYEKL. V lost 0 bases, J lost 0 bases, and 3 bases lay in between. The CDR3 bases are TGCGCCAGCAGCCAAGAGAGCTCCTATAATTCACCCCTCCACTTT. Translated: CASSQESSYNSPLHF.

This chain uses TRBV11-2 with TRBJ2-5; a possible D gene is TRBD2 (5 bases). The germline gives CDR1 SGHAT, CDR2 FQNNGV. The CDR3 is 14 amino acids. With 5 bases removed from V and 4 bases from J, the gap between germline ends came to 14 bases. The CDR3 sequence is CASSPIEGRETQYF. The DNA of the CDR3 is TGTGCCAGCAGCCCCATCGAGGGTCGAGAGACCCAGTACTTC.

This chain uses TRBV11-3 with TRBJ2-3, with 8 nucleotides matching TRBD2. Trimming at V came to 3 bases and at J to 5 bases, leaving 4 bases not matched to a gene. Germline V gene sequence: CDR1 SGHNT, CDR2 YENEEA. The CDR3 totals 14 residues. CDR3 DNA: TGTGCCAGCAGCTTCGGGGGGGCCAGAGATACGCAGTATTTT. As protein: CASSFGGARDTQYF.

The chain couples TRBV19 to TRBJ1-5; the match to TRBD1 covers 12 bases. The ends lost 2 bases at V and 7 bases at J; junction bases unmatched: 6. The germline V gene has CDR1 LNHDA and CDR2 SQIVND (reference sequence). This CDR3 spans 16 amino acids. CDR3 nucleotides: TGTGCCAGTAGTATATGGGGACAGGGGGCAAGGCAGCCCCAGCATTTT. Amino acid sequence: CASSIWGQGARQPQHF.

The CDR3 protein is CASSQGGQGGAGELFF. In DNA form, the CDR3 reads TGTGCCAGCAGCCAAGGGGGACAGGGAGGAGCCGGGGAGCTGTTTTTT. The chain joins TRBV4-2 to TRBJ2-2; 9 bases line up with TRBD1. V lost 1 base, J lost 6 bases, and 6 bases stayed unmatched. Germline loops: CDR1 LGHNA, CDR2 YNFKEQ. CDR3 length equals 16 residues.

In DNA form, the CDR3 reads TGTGCCAGCAGTGTAGGGGGGGCGAGAGGTGGAAACACCATATATTTT. Translating it yields CASSVGGARGGNTIYF. The gene calls are TRBV6-1 and TRBJ1-3; D is possibly TRBD1 (6 bases). Per the germline V gene, CDR1 is MNHNS and CDR2 is SASEGT. Trimming cost V 4 bases and J 3 bases, with 16 bases left between them. This CDR3 contains 16 residues.

The chain links TRBV15 to TRBJ1-4; 7 bases match TRBD1. Losses at the gene ends were 0 bases for V and 6 bases for J; bases not matched to a gene: 7. CDR1 and CDR2 from the germline V gene are LNHNV and YYDKDF (reference sequence). CDR3 size: 16 residues. DNA for the CDR3: TGTGCCACCAGCAGAGAAAAGGGAACAGGGGATGAAAAACTGTTTTTT. Translation gives CATSREKGTGDEKLFF.

The chain carries TRBV5-1 and TRBJ1-2; the match to TRBD1 covers 8 bases. The CDR3 contains 15 residues. The V and J ends lost 4 bases and 3 bases, in that order; junction bases with no gene match: 8. Germline V lookup: CDR1 SGHRS, CDR2 YFSETQ. CDR3 DNA: TGCGCCAGCAGCGGACCGGGACAGGCCCACTATGGCTACACCTTC. Protein product: CASSGPGQAHYGYTF. The full variable domain, completed using reference TRBV5-1 and TRBJ1-2, is KAGVTQTPRYLIKTRGQQVTLSCSPISGHRSVSWYQQTPGQGLQFLFEYFSETQRNKGNFPGRFSGRQFSNSRSEMNVSTLELGDSALYLCASSGPGQAHYGYTFGSGTRLTVV.

This clone was seen a handful of times. This chain connects TRBV20-1 to TRBJ1-1; D might be TRBD1 (6 bases). V was pared by 6 bases and J by 3 bases, with 14 bases between. The length of the CDR3 is 13 residues. Germline V CDR1 and CDR2: DFQATT, SNEGSKA (reference sequence). The CDR3 DNA sequence: TGCAGTGCGAGTCAGGGGAAACACACTGAAGCTTTCTTT. Translation: CSASQGKHTEAFF.

The chain is built from TRBV6-6 and TRBJ2-1; 12 bases agree with TRBD1. The germline V gene encodes CDR1 MNHNY and CDR2 SVGAGI (reference sequence). The CDR3 is made up of 15 amino acids. V gave up 6 bases and J gave up 8 bases; unmatched junction bases: 8. The chain's CDR3 is CASSLGQGAIYEQFF. CDR3 in DNA: TGTGCCAGCAGCCTGGGACAGGGGGCAATCTATGAGCAGTTCTTC.

The genes are TRBV28 and TRBJ1-4; D call uncertain. The CDR3 loop spans 12 amino acids. The germline CDR1 and CDR2 sequences are MDHEN and SYDVKM. Trimming removed 6 bases at V and 4 bases at J, with 6 bases between. CDR3 in DNA: TGTGCCAGCAGCCTCTATAATGAAAAACTGTTTTTT. Its translation is CASSLYNEKLFF.

This clone was found once. The V gene is TRBV28, the J gene TRBJ1-1, with D unresolved. Germline CDR1 reads MDHEN; CDR2 reads SYDVKM. The CDR3 sequence is 13 residues long. V lost 8 bases and J lost 7, with 17 bases in between. In nucleotides, the CDR3 is TGTGCCAGCCAAACCAAAGTCGGGGATGAAGCTTTCTTT. This encodes CASQTKVGDEAFF.

The chain links TRBV6-2 or TRBV6-3 to TRBJ1-1; tentatively, D is TRBD1 (6 bases). This CDR3 has 15 amino acids. Trimming left V 5 bases short and J 2 bases short, with 15 bases between. Germline assignment: CDR1 MNHEY and CDR2 SVGEGT. The CDR3 region is CASSKPGDPNTEAFF. In DNA form, the CDR3 reads TGTGCCAGCAGTAAACCAGGGGACCCCAACACTGAAGCTTTCTTT.

The rearrangement links TRBV4-1 to TRBJ2-5; possible D gene TRBD1, 5 bases. Trimming removed 4 bases from V and 4 bases from J, with 22 bases in between. Germline loops: CDR1 MGHRA, CDR2 YSYEKL. This CDR3 spans 17 amino acids. The CDR3 DNA reads TGCGCCAGCAGCCCCCTTCACCCCAGGGCCCCCCGAGAGACCCAGTACTTC. Translating gives CASSPLHPRAPRETQYF.

This rearrangement joins TRBV6-6 to TRBJ2-7, with 12 bases aligning to TRBD2. The trim removed 6 bases at V and 3 bases at J, leaving 6 bases unmatched. CDR1 MNHNY and CDR2 SVGAGI come from the germline V gene (reference sequence). The CDR3 loop spans 15 amino acids. The CDR3 DNA follows: TGTGCCAGCAGCAAACTAGCGGGGGGAGGCTACGAGCAGTACTTC. Translating it yields CASSKLAGGGYEQYF.

This chain joins TRBV19 and TRBJ2-2; the match to TRBD1 covers 7 bases. V lost 8 bases, J lost 4 bases, and 10 bases stayed unmatched. Germline loops: CDR1 LNHDA, CDR2 SQIVND (reference sequence). The CDR3 runs 15 residues. The CDR3: CASCSADRTTGELFF. Here the CDR3 DNA reads TGTGCCAGTTGTTCGGCGGACAGGACCACCGGGGAGCTGTTTTTT.

This chain links TRBV5-1 with TRBJ2-3; 11 bases map to TRBD2. The junction had 5 bases not matched to a gene; V was cut back by 0 bases and J by 8 bases. This CDR3 has 15 amino acids. The germline V gene has CDR1 SGHRS and CDR2 YFSETQ. The CDR3 bases are TGCGCCAGCAGCTTGGGGCTAGCGGGGGGAAGTACGCAGTATTTT. Translation gives CASSLGLAGGSTQYF.

This clone has just one count. The chain has TRBV7-2 and TRBJ1-2; D not certain. The ends were cut back, 7 bases at V and 9 bases at J, with 21 bases in the middle. Looked up from germline, CDR1 is SGHTA and CDR2 is FQGNSA. The CDR3 extends over 14 amino acids. CDR3 nucleotide sequence: TGTGCCAGCACCCGACAAGGAAGTCTTTATAGCTACACCTTC. Protein: CASTRQGSLYSYTF.

The CDR3 is CSVEGLQNTEAFF. The CDR3 nucleotides are TGCAGCGTTGAGGGACTCCAGAACACTGAAGCTTTCTTT. V usage is TRBV29-1 and J usage is TRBJ1-1; weak D call: TRBD1 (5 bases). V was clipped by 3 bases and J by 1 base, with 9 bases between them. The CDR3 has 13 residues. Germline V CDR1 and CDR2: SQVTM, ANQGSEA.

The rearrangement links TRBV19 to TRBJ1-2; a possible D gene is TRBD1 (6 bases). The CDR3 contains 13 residues. Trimming shortened V by 1 base and J by 9 bases, and 12 bases separated the two germline ends. Germline V CDR1 and CDR2: LNHDA, SQIVND (reference sequence). CDR3 nucleotide sequence: TGTGCCAGTAGTATAGGCGGACAGTCGAGCTACACCTTC. As protein: CASSIGGQSSYTF.